A single sample is the source of the 16 T cell receptor beta chains below, sequenced in a study of shared clonotypes between healthy human individuals (dated by TCRdb to the early 2020s). The library was built by means of the immunoSEQ multiplex PCR assay. The table was pulled from immuneACCESS by TCRdb, which kept in-frame rearrangements only. Such tables lose some clones; where checked, under half of the loss comes from unresolved V genes, and the rest has no known cause. This sample lists fewer than 1.4 million clones; 75% to 80% were detected once. The ten largest clones add up to more than 0.55% of the sample. Specimen: memory CD4+ T cells from PBMCs. What this sample's cell subset or site label stands for: CD45RA-negative fraction. The receptors were gathered from a man aged 18 to 29 in good health. Some clones in this sample may be carry-over from other donors' samples.

V usage is TRBV4-3 and J usage is TRBJ2-5, with TRBD1 as a possible D gene (7 bases). The CDR3 is 15 residues long. Germline loops: CDR1 LGHNA, CDR2 YSLEER. Trimming stripped 3 bases from V and 4 bases from J, with 15 bases between. In nucleotides, the CDR3 is TGCGCCAGCAGCCACAAGACAGGGAGGATAGAGACCCAGTACTTC. Amino acid sequence: CASSHKTGRIETQYF.

The chain employs TRBV6-5 and TRBJ2-1, with TRBD2 matching 10 bases. The CDR3 extends over 15 amino acids. J was trimmed by 7 bases and V by 6 bases; bases with no gene match: 9. CDR1 is MNHEY, CDR2 SVGAGI, per germline. The CDR3 region has the DNA TGTGCCAGCAGCCAGCGGGAGGGCCCAAGGAATGAGCAGTTCTTC. This gives the protein CASSQREGPRNEQFF.

This rearrangement joins TRBV11-2 to TRBJ2-7; TRBD1 aligns across 8 bases. The CDR3 runs to 15 residues. Germline V gene lookup returns CDR1 SGHAT and CDR2 FQNNGV. The junction had 6 bases not matched to a gene; V was cut back by 3 bases and J by 2 bases. The CDR3 sequence: CASSFLTGEAYEQYF. In DNA, the CDR3 is TGTGCCAGCAGCTTCCTGACAGGGGAGGCCTACGAGCAGTACTTC.

This sequence joins TRBV9 and TRBJ2-7; D call uncertain. Germline CDR1 and CDR2: SGDLS and YYNGEE. V gave up 3 bases and J gave up 6 bases, with 19 bases separating them. CDR3 length equals 15 residues. CDR3 amino acids: CASSAYSASAREQYF. The CDR3 bases are TGTGCCAGCAGCGCATATTCCGCCTCAGCTCGCGAGCAGTACTTC.

The chain uses TRBV7-9 and TRBJ1-4; 7 bases map to TRBD1. V lost 5 bases and J lost 5; bases outside the gene matches: 5. Germline CDR1 is SEHNR and CDR2 is FQNEAQ (reference sequence). The CDR3 loop spans 14 amino acids. The CDR3 here is CASSLTGKNEKLFF. The CDR3 coding sequence is TGTGCCAGCAGCCTGACAGGGAAGAATGAAAAACTGTTTTTT.

This clone showed up just once. The chain employs TRBV10-3 and TRBJ2-3; D possibly corresponds to TRBD2 (5 bases). CDR1 ENHRY and CDR2 SYGVKD come from the germline V gene. The CDR3 spans 14 residues. Deletions cut 0 bases from V and 1 base from J, with 5 bases between. The CDR3 bases are TGTGCCATCAGTGAGTCGGAGGGCACAGATACGCAGTATTTT. Translated: CAISESEGTDTQYF.

The chain uses TRBV7-3 and TRBJ2-2, with 10 bases fitting TRBD1. CDR1 SGHTA and CDR2 FQGTGA come from the germline V gene. With 5 bases clipped from V and 6 bases from J, the junction kept 9 bases outside the gene matches. The CDR3 contains 16 residues. The CDR3 region is CASSRAPGQGSGELFF. The CDR3 DNA reads TGTGCCAGCAGCCGAGCACCGGGACAGGGGTCCGGGGAGCTGTTTTTT.

V and J are TRBV29-1 and TRBJ2-7, with TRBD2 matching 12 bases. The length of the CDR3 is 13 residues. Germline CDR1 reads SQVTM; CDR2 reads ANQGSEA. The V and J ends lost 4 bases and 6 bases, in that order; junction bases with no gene match: 4. DNA for the CDR3: TGCAGCGTTGGGACTAGCGGGACTAGCGAGCAGTACTTC. Translated: CSVGTSGTSEQYF.

The chain uses TRBV11-3 and TRBJ2-2, with D possibly matching TRBD1 (7 bases). CDR3 size: 16 residues. Per germline, CDR1 SGHNT and CDR2 YENEEA. Trimming cost V 5 bases and J 7 bases, with 20 bases left between them. DNA for the CDR3: TGTGCCAGCAGCCCCCGTTGGCAGGGGGGATTCGGGGAGCTGTTTTTT. Amino acid sequence: CASSPRWQGGFGELFF.

In this sample, this clone turned up once. A much larger clone differs by one base, so this may be a read error. The V call is TRBV10-2, the J call TRBJ2-2, with TRBD2 matching over 11 bases. The CDR3 covers 16 residues. CDR1 WSHSY and CDR2 SAAADI come from the germline V gene. The CDR3 bases are TGCACCACCGACACTCTAGCGGGAGGCGGCACCGGGGAGCTGTTTTTT. Its translation is CTTDTLAGGGTGELFF.

This chain links TRBV18 with TRBJ2-1, with unresolved D. V gave up 0 bases and J gave up 9 bases, with 9 bases separating them. The CDR3 has 13 residues. The germline CDR1 and CDR2 sequences are KGHSH and LQKENI. The CDR3 nucleotides read TGTGCCAGCTCACCACCGTCCATAGGTGAGCAGTTCTTC. It encodes CASSPPSIGEQFF.

V usage is TRBV7-9 and J usage is TRBJ1-1; no reliable D call. The CDR3 runs to 12 residues. Germline V CDR1 and CDR2: SEHNR, FQNEAQ (reference sequence). V was cut by 5 bases and J by 6 bases, with 10 bases left in between. The CDR3 region is CASSLSRAEAFF. DNA for the CDR3: TGTGCCAGCAGCCTGAGTAGAGCTGAAGCTTTCTTT.

This clone was observed a few times. The rearrangement links TRBV7-9 to TRBJ1-1; a weak D match, TRBD1 (6 bases). Germline V gives CDR1 SEHNR, CDR2 FQNEAQ (reference sequence). CDR3 length: 14 residues. V was pared by 2 bases and J by 4 bases, with 11 bases between. Here the CDR3 DNA reads TGTGCCAGCAGCTTACAGGGGAAGGGCACTGAAGCTTTCTTT. The encoded protein is CASSLQGKGTEAFF.

The V call is TRBV5-1, the J call TRBJ1-2; 10 bases match TRBD1. The CDR3 has 17 amino acids. Germline V gene sequence: CDR1 SGHRS, CDR2 YFSETQ. Trimming removed 2 bases from V and 6 bases from J; junction bases left unmatched: 13. The CDR3 reads CASSFWRPGQGIDGYTF. The CDR3 DNA follows: TGCGCCAGCAGCTTTTGGCGGCCGGGACAGGGGATCGATGGCTACACCTTC.

For this clone: A much bigger clone sits one base away, suggesting this may be a read error. The J gene is TRBJ1-5, the V gene TRBV18; no clear D. The CDR3 runs 13 residues. The germline CDR1 and CDR2 sequences are KGHSH and LQKENI. The V end was cut by 4 bases, the J end by 2 bases, with 6 bases between. CDR3 in amino acids: CASSQEGNQPQHF. The CDR3 coding sequence is TGTGCCAGCTCACAAGAGGGCAATCAGCCCCAGCATTTT.

The chain is built from TRBV19 and TRBJ1-5, with D tentatively TRBD1 (5 bases). The CDR3 has 17 amino acids. V gave up 5 bases and J gave up 0 bases, with 17 bases separating them. The germline V gene encodes CDR1 LNHDA and CDR2 SQIVND (reference sequence). The CDR3 is CASSPGRGAHSNQPQHF. DNA for the CDR3: TGTGCCAGTAGTCCCGGACGGGGCGCCCATAGCAATCAGCCCCAGCATTTT.